Presented here are 8 T cell receptor beta chains from one specimen sequenced in a study of T cells after yellow fever vaccination. TCRdb re-analysed the 5' RACE reads in MiXCR, keeping a single row per CDR3 protein. The table records about 580,000 distinct CDR3 sequences, around 16% of them present only once. Sample: PBMCs, taken about 5 days after the first yellow fever vaccination. Receptor source: a man aged 18 to 35 who received the YFV17D yellow fever vaccine.

This clonotype appeared a few times. The chain has TRBV5-6 and TRBJ2-7; D is uncertain. Trimming left V 5 bases short and J 9 bases short, with 27 bases between. Germline CDR1 reads SGHDT; CDR2 reads YYEEEE. The CDR3 has 16 amino acids. The CDR3 here is CASSEDPRWGPRRQYV. In DNA, the CDR3 is TGTGCCAGCAGTGAGGATCCGAGGTGGGGTCCTAGGCGGCAGTACGTC.

This clonotype was counted a few times. The chain has TRBV11-1 and TRBJ2-1, with TRBD2 identical over 9 bases. CDR3 size: 19 residues. The V segment lost 1 base and the J segment 2 bases; nucleotides outside the gene matches: 12. Per germline, CDR1 SGHAT and CDR2 FQDESV (reference sequence). The CDR3 loop reads CASSLVGGGAWFTYNEQFF. DNA of the CDR3: TGTGCCAGCAGCTTAGTGGGCGGGGGGGCCTGGTTCACCTACAATGAGCAGTTCTTC.

V usage is TRBV2 and J usage is TRBJ1-1, with D perhaps matching TRBD1 (5 bases). The CDR3 is 14 residues long. Trimming stripped 6 bases from V and 5 bases from J, with 16 bases between. Germline lookup yields CDR1 SNHLY and CDR2 FYNNEI. CDR3 loop: CASRSLREDTEAFF. The CDR3 region has the DNA TGTGCCAGCAGATCCCTCAGGGAGGATACTGAAGCTTTCTTT.

The chain is built from TRBV20-1 and TRBJ2-5; weak D call: TRBD2 (5 bases). The length of the CDR3 is 14 residues. Germline-derived CDR1 and CDR2 are DFQATT and SNEGSKA (reference sequence). This CDR3 reads CSGDPGPRRETQYF. CDR3 nucleotides: TGCAGCGGGGATCCGGGTCCCCGCCGGGAGACCCAGTACTTC.

The rearrangement links TRBV10-3 to TRBJ1-3; D gene ambiguous. V gave up 2 bases and J gave up 4 bases, with 12 bases separating them. Germline loops: CDR1 ENHRY, CDR2 SYGVKD. This CDR3 region has 15 residues. CDR3 sequence: CAISEVVESGNTIYF. DNA for the CDR3: TGTGCCATCAGTGAGGTCGTGGAATCGGGAAACACCATATATTTT.

The chain combines TRBV15 with TRBJ1-3, with a possible D match to TRBD1 (5 bases). The V and J ends lost 2 bases and 0 bases respectively, with 11 bases between them. CDR1 is LNHNV, CDR2 YYDKDF, per germline (reference sequence). The CDR3 is made up of 16 amino acids. This CDR3 reads CATSRSRQISGNTIYF. In DNA form, the CDR3 reads TGTGCCACCAGCAGATCCCGACAGATCTCTGGAAACACCATATATTTT.

The rearrangement uses TRBV6-2 or TRBV6-3 and TRBJ2-2; no definite D call. Germline CDR1 is MNHEY and CDR2 is SVGEGT. The CDR3 sequence is 12 residues long. V was cut by 2 bases and J by 9 bases, with 7 bases left in between. The CDR3 nucleotides read TGTGCCAGCAGTTACGTGTTTTGGGAGCTGTTTTTT. This gives the protein CASSYVFWELFF.

Concerning this clonotype: The junction departs from germline at one end; a sequencing error may be responsible. This sequence joins TRBV11-2 and TRBJ2-7; D uncertain. The CDR3 covers 11 residues. Germline-derived CDR1 and CDR2 are SGHAT and FQNNGV. CDR3: CATSWTYEQYF. In DNA, the CDR3 is TGTGCCACCAGCTGGACCTACGAGCAGTACTTC.